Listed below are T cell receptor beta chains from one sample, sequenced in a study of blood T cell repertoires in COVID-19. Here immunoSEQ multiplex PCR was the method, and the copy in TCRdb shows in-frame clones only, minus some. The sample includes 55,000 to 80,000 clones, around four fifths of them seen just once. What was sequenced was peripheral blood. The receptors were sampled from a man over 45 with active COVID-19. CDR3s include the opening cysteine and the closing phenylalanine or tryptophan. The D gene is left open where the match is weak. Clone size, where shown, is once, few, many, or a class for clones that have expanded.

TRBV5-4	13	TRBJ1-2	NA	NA	TGTGCCAGCAGCTTGGCCGCGCGGCCCGGCCCCACCTTC	CASSLAARPGPTF
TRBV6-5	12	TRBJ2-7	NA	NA	TGTGCCAGCAGTCGGGAAACCTACGAGCAGTACTTC	CASSRETYEQYF
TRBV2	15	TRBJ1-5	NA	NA	TGTGCCAGCAGTGAGGGGGCTTGGAGCAATCAGCCCCAGCATTTT	CASSEGAWSNQPQHF
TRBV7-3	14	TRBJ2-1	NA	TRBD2	TGTGCCAGCAGCTCCGGGACTAGTTTCGGTGAGCAGTTCTTC	CASSSGTSFGEQFF
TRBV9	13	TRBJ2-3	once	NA	TGTGCCAGCAGCCCCCAGGTGACAGATACGCAGTATTTT	CASSPQVTDTQYF
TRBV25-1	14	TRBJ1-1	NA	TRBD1	TGTGCCAGCAGCTCAGGGGGCGGATGGACTGAAGCTTTCTTT	CASSSGGGWTEAFF
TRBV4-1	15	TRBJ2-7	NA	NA	TGCGCCAGCAGCCAAGTTTTGGACAGTACCTACGAGCAGTACTTC	CASSQVLDSTYEQYF
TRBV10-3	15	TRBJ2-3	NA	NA	TGTGCCATCAGTGACAGGGGCGCTAGCACAGATACGCAGTATTTT	CAISDRGASTDTQYF
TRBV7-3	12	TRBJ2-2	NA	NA	TGTGCCAGCAGCTACGGGACCGGGGAGCTGTTTTTT	CASSYGTGELFF
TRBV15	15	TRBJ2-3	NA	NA	TGTGCCACCAGCAGAGATCGGGTGAGCACAGATACGCAGTATTTT	CATSRDRVSTDTQYF
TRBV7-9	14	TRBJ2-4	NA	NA	TGTGCCAGCAGCTCCGCGGGAACCAAAAACATTCAGTACTTC	CASSSAGTKNIQYF
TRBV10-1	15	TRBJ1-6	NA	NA	TGCGCCAGCAGTGAGTTCAGGGGTGATAATTCACCCCTCCACTTT	CASSEFRGDNSPLHF
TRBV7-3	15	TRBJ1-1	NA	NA	TGTGCCAGCAGCTCTCAGGGCGGGGGAGGAACTGAAGCTTTCTTT	CASSSQGGGGTEAFF
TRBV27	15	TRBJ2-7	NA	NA	TGTGCCAGCGAGAAGCGTCGGGGAGGCGGGAACGAGCAGTACTTC	CASEKRRGGGNEQYF
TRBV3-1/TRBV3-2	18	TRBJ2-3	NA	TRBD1	TGTGCCAGCAGCCCGAAGACTCCGGGACAGAGTTCGGCAGATACGCAGTATTTT	CASSPKTPGQSSADTQYF
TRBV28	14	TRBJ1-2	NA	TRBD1	TGTGCCAGCAGTTTCGGGACAGCTGGATATGGCTACACCTTC	CASSFGTAGYGYTF
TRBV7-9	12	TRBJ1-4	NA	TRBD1	TGTGCCAGCAGCGCATCAGGGGGAAAACTGTTTTTT	CASSASGGKLFF
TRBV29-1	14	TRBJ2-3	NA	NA	TGCAGCGTTACCCCGGAGGGCCCCGCAGATACGCAGTATTTT	CSVTPEGPADTQYF
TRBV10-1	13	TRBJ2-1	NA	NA	TGCGCCAGCAGTGGGGGAGGGGGGAATGAGCAGTTCTTC	CASSGGGGNEQFF
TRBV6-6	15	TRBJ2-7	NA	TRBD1	TGTGCCAGCAGTGCCAGGGGGACAGGGACCTACGAGCAGTACTTC	CASSARGTGTYEQYF
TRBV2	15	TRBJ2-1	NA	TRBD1	TGTGCCAGCAAGAGACAGGGGTCCTCGTACAATGAGCAGTTCTTC	CASKRQGSSYNEQFF
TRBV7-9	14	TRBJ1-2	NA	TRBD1	TGTGCCAGCCACGAAAGCGACAGGGGTAAAGGCTACACCTTC	CASHESDRGKGYTF
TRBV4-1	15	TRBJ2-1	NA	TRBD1	TGCGCCAGCAGCCAACGGACAGGATCCTGGGATGAGCAGTTCTTC	CASSQRTGSWDEQFF
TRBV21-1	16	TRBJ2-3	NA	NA	TGTGCCAGCAGCAAAGGGCGCGGTGGCTCCACAGATACGCAGTATTTT	CASSKGRGGSTDTQYF
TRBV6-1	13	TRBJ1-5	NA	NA	TGTGCCAGCAGTACAGGCATCAATCAGCCCCAGCATTTT	CASSTGINQPQHF
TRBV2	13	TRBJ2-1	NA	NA	TGTGCCAGCAGTTTAGGACTCCTCAATGAGCAGTTCTTC	CASSLGLLNEQFF
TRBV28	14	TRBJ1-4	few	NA	TGTGCCAGCAGCCCCGGGGGGCCTAATGAAAAACTGTTTTTT	CASSPGGPNEKLFF
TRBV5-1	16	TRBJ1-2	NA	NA	TGCGCCAGCAGCTTGGGGGCATCGACAGGCATGAAGGGCTACACCTTC	CASSLGASTGMKGYTF
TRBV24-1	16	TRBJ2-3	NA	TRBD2	TGTGCCACCAGTGATTCTGGACTAGCGGGAGTGGATACGCAGTATTTT	CATSDSGLAGVDTQYF